This TCR beta chain was identified during a study of T cells after yellow fever vaccination (dated 2019 in TCRdb). Regarding the complete study: The SMART-Seq v4 Ultra Low Input RNA kit was used to prepare libraries from fractions with low cell numbers. Blood samples were taken at several timepoints before and after primary and secondary immunization, and bulk PBMC replicates and cell subsets were isolated. Bulk TCR alpha and beta repertoires were sequenced longitudinally to track T-cell clones before and after primary and booster YFV17D yellow fever vaccination. The cohort comprised two healthy male donors, one aged 18 to 29 and one aged 30 to 39 years. Here is what the overall study found, with its caveats: The secondary T-cell response was weaker than the primary response but faster, peaking on day 5 instead of day 15. A small fraction of clonotypes appeared in both the CD4 and CD8 compartments, likely as a result of convergent recombination. FACS-sorted repertoires could contain abundant contaminating clonotypes from the bulk population, so computational filtering was required. After the booster, most of the clones that had expanded following primary vaccination were detected again (96% of CD4 and around 87% of CD8), which suggests that memory was broadly maintained. The study included only a couple of donors, which limits how far the findings can be generalized.

This clonotype has a count of ten or more. There is no known antigen for this receptor. Per-base qualities were not stored, and no clone one base away is much larger. There are 14 amino acids in the CDR3, from cysteine to phenylalanine inclusive. Just CDR3 DNA is preserved here, 42 bases in frame from base 1. The germline V end is reduced by 4 bases and the J end by 6 bases; junction bases left unmatched: 8. The germline V gene yields SGHTA for CDR1 and FQGNSA for CDR2. TCR cDNA was synthesized by 5'RACE template switching, through which a universal primer site and unique molecular identifiers were introduced. Priming of cDNA synthesis was performed from both the TCR alpha and TCR beta constant segments. Library amplification used two PCR steps, and the second PCR step added sample barcodes and sequencing adapters. Libraries were sequenced on Illumina HiSeq 2500 (2x100 bp) or NovaSeq (2x150 bp). The authors' analysis ran thus. Reads were demultiplexed and collapsed into UMI consensus sequences with MIGEC, and V(D)J alignment was performed with MiXCR. Using edgeR on replicate PBMC samples, clonotypes were called vaccine-responding if FDR was below 0.01 and the log2 fold change was above 5 up to day 15. CD4 or CD8 identity was assigned to each bulk clonotype according to whether the clonotype was present at higher abundance in the sequenced CD4 repertoire or the sequenced CD8 repertoire. The public reads were quality trimmed at Q25 with fastp and then assembled into clones with MiXCR by TCRdb, keeping productive beta chains. Each entry merges the rows of one CDR3 protein and shows their most common DNA and genes. TCRdb's processing, not the authors' own work, is the source of the V and J calls. The sample contains 600,000 to 750,000 distinct CDR3 sequences, about 12% of them found a single time. Jointly, the top ten make up just under 15% of the sample.

The sample's treatment or condition label, decoded: live attenuated yellow fever vaccine strain. At each blood-draw timepoint, two biological replicates of bulk PBMCs were collected. A standard Ficoll-Paque protocol was used to isolate PBMCs from peripheral blood. TriZol was used to extract RNA from bulk PBMCs, CD4 and CD8 fractions, and dextramer-positive and dextramer-negative fractions. The TCR originated in a man in his thirties or forties who received the YFV17D yellow fever vaccine. The chain is encoded by TRBV7-2 joined to TRBJ1-2; TRBD1 aligns with 7 central bases. Sequences were derived from PBMCs, sampled on the day of the yellow fever booster vaccination. The DNA sequence is as follows: TGTGCCAGCAGCTCCGGACAGGTGACTGATGGCTACACCTTC. It specifies CASSSGQVTDGYTF.